These 4 T cell receptor beta chains share one sample of origin, sequenced in a study of memory CD4+ T cells and cytomegalovirus serostatus. The sort gate was single viable CD3+CD4+CD8-CD45RO+ cells for memory CD4+ T cells. Method: immunoSEQ multiplex PCR; TCRdb's copy keeps in-frame clones and lacks some. This table has some 80,000 clones, 80% appearing once. Sample: memory CD4+ T cells from blood. These receptors came from an adult in good health and CMV-seronegative.

This clone has a single count. The gene calls are TRBV6-5 and TRBJ2-7, with D unresolved. CDR3 size: 13 residues. Germline V gives CDR1 MNHEY, CDR2 SVGAGI. V was clipped by 7 bases and J by 2 bases, with 12 bases between them. CDR3 DNA: TGTGCCAGCACTAACCCAGTACCCTACGAGCAGTACTTC. This codes for CASTNPVPYEQYF.

This clone has a handful of counts. V gene TRBV19 combines with J gene TRBJ1-1; a possible D gene is TRBD1 (6 bases). The CDR3 runs 12 residues. Trimming took off 4 bases at V and 8 bases at J, with 11 bases between the two ends. Germline V lookup: CDR1 LNHDA, CDR2 SQIVND (reference sequence). The CDR3 loop reads CASSKGTGEAFF. The CDR3 nucleotides read TGTGCCAGTAGTAAAGGCACAGGGGAAGCTTTCTTT.

The CDR3 coding sequence is TGCGCCAGCAGACGCGGACAGGGCCCTAATGAAAAACTGTTTTTT. Its translation: CASRRGQGPNEKLFF. The J gene is TRBJ1-4, the V gene TRBV4-3; 8 bases fit TRBD1. In germline, CDR1 is LGHNA, CDR2 YSLEER. V lost 6 bases, J lost 3 bases, and 6 bases stayed unmatched. The CDR3 extends over 15 amino acids.

This rearrangement joins TRBV9 to TRBJ2-1, with 8 positions matching TRBD1. Germline V CDR1 and CDR2: SGDLS, YYNGEE. V trimming: 2 bases; J trimming: 9 bases; junction bases outside the gene matches: 13. CDR3 length equals 16 residues. In DNA, the CDR3 is TGTGCCAGCAGCGTGTCAGGAGGACAGGGTTTCACTGAGCAGTTCTTC. It is translated as CASSVSGGQGFTEQFF.